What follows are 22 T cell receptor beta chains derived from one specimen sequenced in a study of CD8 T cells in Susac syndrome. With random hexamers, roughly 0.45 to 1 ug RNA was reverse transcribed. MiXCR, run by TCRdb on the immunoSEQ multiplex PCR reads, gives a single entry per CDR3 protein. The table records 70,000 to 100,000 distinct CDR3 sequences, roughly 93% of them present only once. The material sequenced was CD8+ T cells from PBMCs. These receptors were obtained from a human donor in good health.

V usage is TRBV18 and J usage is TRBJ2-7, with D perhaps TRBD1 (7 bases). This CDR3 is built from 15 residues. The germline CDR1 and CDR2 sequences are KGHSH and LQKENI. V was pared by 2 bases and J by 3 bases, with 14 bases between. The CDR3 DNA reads TGTGCCAGCTCACCAGAGCCAGGGGGGAACTACGAGCAGTACTTC. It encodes CASSPEPGGNYEQYF. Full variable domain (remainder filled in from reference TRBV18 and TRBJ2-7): NAGVMQNPRHLVRRRGQEARLRCSPMKGHSHVYWYRQLPEEGLKFMVYLQKENIIDESGMPKERFSAEFPKEGPSILRIQQVVRGDSAAYFCASSPEPGGNYEQYFGPGTRLTVT.

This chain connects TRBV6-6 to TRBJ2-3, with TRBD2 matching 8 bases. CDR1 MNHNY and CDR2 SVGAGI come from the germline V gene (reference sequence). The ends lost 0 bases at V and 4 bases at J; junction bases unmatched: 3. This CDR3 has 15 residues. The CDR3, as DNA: TGTGCCAGCAGTTACTCGACTAGCGCGTCAGATACGCAGTATTTT. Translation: CASSYSTSASDTQYF.

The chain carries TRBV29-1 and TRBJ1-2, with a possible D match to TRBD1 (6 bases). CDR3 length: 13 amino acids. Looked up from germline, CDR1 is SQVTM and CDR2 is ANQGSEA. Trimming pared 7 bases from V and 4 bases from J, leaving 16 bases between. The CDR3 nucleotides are TGCAGCGCTCAGGTGGGGGGCCTCTATGGCTACACCTTC. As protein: CSAQVGGLYGYTF.

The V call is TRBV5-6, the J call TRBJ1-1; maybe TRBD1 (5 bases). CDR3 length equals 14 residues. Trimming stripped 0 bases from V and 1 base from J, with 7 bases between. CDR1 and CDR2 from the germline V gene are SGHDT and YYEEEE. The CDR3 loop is CASSLGDPNTEAFF. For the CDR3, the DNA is TGTGCCAGCAGCTTGGGGGACCCGAACACTGAAGCTTTCTTT.

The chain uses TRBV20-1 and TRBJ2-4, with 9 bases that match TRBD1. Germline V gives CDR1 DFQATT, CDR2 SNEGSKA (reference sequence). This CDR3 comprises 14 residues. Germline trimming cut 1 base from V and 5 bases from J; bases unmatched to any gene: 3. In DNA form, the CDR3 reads TGCAGTGCTAGAGGCAGGACAGGGGAAAACATTCAGTACTTC. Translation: CSARGRTGENIQYF.

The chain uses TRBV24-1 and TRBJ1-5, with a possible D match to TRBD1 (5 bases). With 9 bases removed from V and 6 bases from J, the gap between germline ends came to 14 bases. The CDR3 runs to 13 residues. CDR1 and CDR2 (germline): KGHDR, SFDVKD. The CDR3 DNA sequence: TGTGCCACCGGGGGGAGAACGAGTCAGCCCCAGCATTTT. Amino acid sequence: CATGGRTSQPQHF.

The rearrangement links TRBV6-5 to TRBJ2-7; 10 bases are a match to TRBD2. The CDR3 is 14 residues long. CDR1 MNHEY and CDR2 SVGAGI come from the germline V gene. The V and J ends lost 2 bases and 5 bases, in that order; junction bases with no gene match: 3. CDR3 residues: CASSYHGLADEQYF. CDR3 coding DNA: TGTGCCAGCAGTTACCACGGACTAGCGGACGAGCAGTACTTC.

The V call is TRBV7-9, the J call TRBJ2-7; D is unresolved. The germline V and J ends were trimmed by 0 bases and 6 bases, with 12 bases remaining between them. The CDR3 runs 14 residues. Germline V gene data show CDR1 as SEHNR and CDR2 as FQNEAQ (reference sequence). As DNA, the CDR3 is TGTGCCAGCAGCTTAGCCCAAGACCGGGCCGAGCAGTACTTC. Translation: CASSLAQDRAEQYF.

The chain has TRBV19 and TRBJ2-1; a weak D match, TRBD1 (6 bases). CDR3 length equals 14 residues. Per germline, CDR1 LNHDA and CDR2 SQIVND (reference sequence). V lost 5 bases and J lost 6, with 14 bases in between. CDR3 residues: CASSLPGEINEQFF. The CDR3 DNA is TGTGCCAGTAGTTTACCAGGGGAAATCAATGAGCAGTTCTTC. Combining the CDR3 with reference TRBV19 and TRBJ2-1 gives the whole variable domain DGGITQSPKYLFRKEGQNVTLSCEQNLNHDAMYWYRQDPGQGLRLIYYSQIVNDFQKGDIAEGYSVSREKKESFPLTVTSAQKNPTAFYLCASSLPGEINEQFFGPGTRLTVL.

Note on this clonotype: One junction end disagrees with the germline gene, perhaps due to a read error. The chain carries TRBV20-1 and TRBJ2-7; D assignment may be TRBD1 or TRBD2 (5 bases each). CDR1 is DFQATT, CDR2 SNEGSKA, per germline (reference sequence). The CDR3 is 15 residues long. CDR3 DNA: TGCAGTGCTAGAGGGAGGAACAGGCCAACCTATGAGCAGTACTTC. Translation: CSARGRNRPTYEQYF.

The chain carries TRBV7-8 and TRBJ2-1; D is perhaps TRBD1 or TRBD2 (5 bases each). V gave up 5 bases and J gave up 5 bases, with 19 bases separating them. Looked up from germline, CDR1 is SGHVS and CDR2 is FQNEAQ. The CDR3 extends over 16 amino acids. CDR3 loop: CASSAAEGIGHNEQFF. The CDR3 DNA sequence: TGTGCCAGCAGCGCAGCAGAGGGGATCGGTCACAATGAGCAGTTCTTC. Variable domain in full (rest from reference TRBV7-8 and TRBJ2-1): GAGVSQSPRYKVAKRGQDVALRCDPISGHVSLFWYQQALGQGPEFLTYFQNEAQLDKSGLPSDRFFAERPEGSVSTLKIQRTQQEDSAVYLCASSAAEGIGHNEQFFGPGTRLTVL.

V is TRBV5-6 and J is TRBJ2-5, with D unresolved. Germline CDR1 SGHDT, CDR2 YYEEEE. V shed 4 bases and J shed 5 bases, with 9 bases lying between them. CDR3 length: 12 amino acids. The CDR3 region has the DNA TGTGCCAGCAGCGCAAGTATCGAGACCCAGTACTTC. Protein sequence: CASSASIETQYF.

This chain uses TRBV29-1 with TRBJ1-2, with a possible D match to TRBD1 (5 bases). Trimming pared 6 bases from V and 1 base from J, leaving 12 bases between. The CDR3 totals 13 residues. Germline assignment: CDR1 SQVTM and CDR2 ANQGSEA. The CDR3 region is CSVMTVLNYGYTF. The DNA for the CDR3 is TGCAGCGTGATGACAGTCCTTAACTATGGCTACACCTTC.

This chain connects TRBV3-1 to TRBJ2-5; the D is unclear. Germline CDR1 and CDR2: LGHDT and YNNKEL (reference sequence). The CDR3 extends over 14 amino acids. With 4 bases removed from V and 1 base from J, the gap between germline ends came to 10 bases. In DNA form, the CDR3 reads TGTGCCAGCAGCCCTCCCTGGGGCCAAGAGACCCAGTACTTC. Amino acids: CASSPPWGQETQYF.

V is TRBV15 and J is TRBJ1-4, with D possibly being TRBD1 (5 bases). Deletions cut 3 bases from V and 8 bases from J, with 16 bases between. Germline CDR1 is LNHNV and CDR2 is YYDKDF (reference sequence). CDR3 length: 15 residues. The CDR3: CATSRGVSMREKLFF. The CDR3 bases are TGTGCCACCAGCAGGGGGGTCTCAATGAGGGAAAAACTGTTTTTT.

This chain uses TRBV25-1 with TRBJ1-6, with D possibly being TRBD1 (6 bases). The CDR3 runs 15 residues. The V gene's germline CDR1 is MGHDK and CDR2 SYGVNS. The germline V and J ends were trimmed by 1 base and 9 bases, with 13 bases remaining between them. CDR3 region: CASSELGLRGSPLHF. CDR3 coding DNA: TGTGCCAGCAGTGAATTGGGTCTCAGGGGTTCACCCCTCCACTTT.

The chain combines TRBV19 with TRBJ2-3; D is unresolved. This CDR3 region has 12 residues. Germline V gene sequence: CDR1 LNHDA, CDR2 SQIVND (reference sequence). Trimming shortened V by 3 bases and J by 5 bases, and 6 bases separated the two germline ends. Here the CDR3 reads CASSMRRDTQYF. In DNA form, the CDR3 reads TGTGCCAGTAGTATGAGACGAGATACGCAGTATTTT.

The CDR3 DNA is TGTGCCAGCAGCCAGGGAGGGGCTAGCGGGGACGATACGCAGTATTTT. Residues: CASSQGGASGDDTQYF. This chain links TRBV4-2 with TRBJ2-3, with TRBD2 matching over 9 bases. With 3 bases clipped from V and 6 bases from J, the junction kept 10 bases outside the gene matches. This CDR3 region has 16 residues. In germline, CDR1 is LGHNA, CDR2 YNFKEQ.

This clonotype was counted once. CDR3 bases: TGTGCCAGCAGCCTTGGGACAGGGGACGGTGACGGCACTGAAGCTTTCTTT. Translating gives CASSLGTGDGDGTEAFF. V usage is TRBV13 and J usage is TRBJ1-1, with 10 nucleotides matching TRBD1. CDR1 and CDR2 from the germline V gene are PRHDT and FYEKMQ (reference sequence). This CDR3 is 17 amino acids long. V gave up 5 bases and J gave up 4 bases; unmatched junction bases: 13.

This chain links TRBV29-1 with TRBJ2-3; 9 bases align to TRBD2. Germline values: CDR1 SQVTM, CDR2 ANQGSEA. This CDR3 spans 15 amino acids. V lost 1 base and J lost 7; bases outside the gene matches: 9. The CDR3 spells CSVEASGAALNTQYF. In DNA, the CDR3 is TGCAGCGTTGAAGCTAGCGGGGCGGCATTAAATACGCAGTATTTT.

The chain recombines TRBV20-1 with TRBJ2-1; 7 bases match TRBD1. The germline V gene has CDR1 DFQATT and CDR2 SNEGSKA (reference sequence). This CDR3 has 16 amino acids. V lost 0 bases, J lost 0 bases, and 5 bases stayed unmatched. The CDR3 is CSARDQTGRSYNEQFF. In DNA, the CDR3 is TGCAGTGCTAGAGATCAGACAGGGCGCTCCTACAATGAGCAGTTCTTC.

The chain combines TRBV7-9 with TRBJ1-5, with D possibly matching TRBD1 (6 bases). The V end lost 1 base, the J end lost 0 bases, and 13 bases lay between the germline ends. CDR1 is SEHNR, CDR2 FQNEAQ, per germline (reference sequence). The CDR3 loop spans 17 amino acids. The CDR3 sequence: CASSLGYREYSNQPQHF. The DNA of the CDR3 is TGTGCCAGCAGCTTAGGGTACAGGGAATATAGCAATCAGCCCCAGCATTTT.